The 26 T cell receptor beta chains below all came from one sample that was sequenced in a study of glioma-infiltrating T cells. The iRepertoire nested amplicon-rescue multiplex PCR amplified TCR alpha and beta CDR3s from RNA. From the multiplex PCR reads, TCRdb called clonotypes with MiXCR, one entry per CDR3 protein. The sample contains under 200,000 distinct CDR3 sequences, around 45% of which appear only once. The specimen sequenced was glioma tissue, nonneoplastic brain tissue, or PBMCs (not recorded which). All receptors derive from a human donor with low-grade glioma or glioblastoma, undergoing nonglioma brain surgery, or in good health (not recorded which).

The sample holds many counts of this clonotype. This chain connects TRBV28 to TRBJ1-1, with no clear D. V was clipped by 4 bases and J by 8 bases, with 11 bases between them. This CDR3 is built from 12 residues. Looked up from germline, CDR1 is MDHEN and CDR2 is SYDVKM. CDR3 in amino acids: CASSSNGREAFF. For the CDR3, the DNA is TGTGCCAGCAGTTCCAATGGCCGGGAAGCTTTCTTT.

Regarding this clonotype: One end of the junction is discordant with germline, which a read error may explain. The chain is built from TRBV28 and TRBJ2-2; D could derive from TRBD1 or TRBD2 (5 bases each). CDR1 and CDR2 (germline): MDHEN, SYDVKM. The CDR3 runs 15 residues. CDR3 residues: CASSSSGHNTGELFF. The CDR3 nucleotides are TGTGCCAGCAGTTCGTCAGGACATAACACCGGGGAGCTTTTTTTT.

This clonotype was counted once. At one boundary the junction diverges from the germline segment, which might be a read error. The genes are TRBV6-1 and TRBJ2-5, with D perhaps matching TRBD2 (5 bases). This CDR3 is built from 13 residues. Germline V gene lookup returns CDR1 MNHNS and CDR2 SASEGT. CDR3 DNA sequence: TGTGCCAGCATGAAGGACCGGGGAGAGACCAAGTACTTC. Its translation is CASMKDRGETKYF.

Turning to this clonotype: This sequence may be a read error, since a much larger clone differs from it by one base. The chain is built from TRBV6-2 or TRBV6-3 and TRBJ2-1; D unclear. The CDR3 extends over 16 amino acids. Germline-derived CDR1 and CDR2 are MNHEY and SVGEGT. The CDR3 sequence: CASSEYQSRPYNEKFF. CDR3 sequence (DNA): TGTGCCAGCAGTGAGTATCAGTCCAGACCCTACAATGAGAAGTTCTTC.

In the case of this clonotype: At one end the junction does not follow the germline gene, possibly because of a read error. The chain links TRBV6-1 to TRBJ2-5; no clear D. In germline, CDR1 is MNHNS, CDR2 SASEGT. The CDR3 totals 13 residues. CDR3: CASSEAQQEAQCF. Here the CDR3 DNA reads TGTGCCAGCAGTGAAGCCCAGCAAGAGGCCCAGTGCTTC.

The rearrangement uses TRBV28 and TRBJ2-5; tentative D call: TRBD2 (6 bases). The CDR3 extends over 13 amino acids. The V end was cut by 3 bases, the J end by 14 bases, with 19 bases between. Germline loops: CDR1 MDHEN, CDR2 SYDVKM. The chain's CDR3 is CASSLVPGERPYF. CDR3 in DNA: TGTGCCAGCAGTTTGGTTCCGGGGGAAAGGCCCTACTTC.

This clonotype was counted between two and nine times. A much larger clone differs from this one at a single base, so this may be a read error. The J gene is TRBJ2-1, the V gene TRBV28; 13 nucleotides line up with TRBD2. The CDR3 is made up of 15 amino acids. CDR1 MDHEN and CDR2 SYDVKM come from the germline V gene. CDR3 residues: CASTSLAGGVNEKFF. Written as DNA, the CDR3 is TGTGCCAGCACCTCACTAGCGGGAGGGGTAAATGAGAAGTTCTTC.

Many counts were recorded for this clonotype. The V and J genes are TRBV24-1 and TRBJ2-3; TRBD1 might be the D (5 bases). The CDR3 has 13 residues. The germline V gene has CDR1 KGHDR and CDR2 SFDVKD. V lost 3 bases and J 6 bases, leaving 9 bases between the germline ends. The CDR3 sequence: CATSDGRVDTQYF. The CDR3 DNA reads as TGTGCCACCAGTGATGGCAGGGTCGATACGCAGTATTTT.

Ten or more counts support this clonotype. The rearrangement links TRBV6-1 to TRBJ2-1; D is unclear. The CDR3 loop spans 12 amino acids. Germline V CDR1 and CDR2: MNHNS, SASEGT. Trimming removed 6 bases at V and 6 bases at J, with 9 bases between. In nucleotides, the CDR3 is TGTGCCAGCAGCCGAACCCGCAATGAGCAGTTCTTC. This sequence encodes CASSRTRNEQFF.

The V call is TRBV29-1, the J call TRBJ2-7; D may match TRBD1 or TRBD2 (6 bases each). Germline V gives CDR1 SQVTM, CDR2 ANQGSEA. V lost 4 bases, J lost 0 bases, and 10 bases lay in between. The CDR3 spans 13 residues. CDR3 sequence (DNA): TGCAGCGTTGGGAGGGGGATCTCCTACGAGCAGTACTTC. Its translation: CSVGRGISYEQYF.

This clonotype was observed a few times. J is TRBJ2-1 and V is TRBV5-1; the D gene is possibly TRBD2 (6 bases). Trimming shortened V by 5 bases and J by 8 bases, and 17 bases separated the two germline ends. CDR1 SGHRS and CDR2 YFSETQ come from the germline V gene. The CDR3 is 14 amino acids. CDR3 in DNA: TGCGCCAGCAGACCGGGGACTTCAGTGTATGAGCAGTTCTTC. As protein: CASRPGTSVYEQFF.

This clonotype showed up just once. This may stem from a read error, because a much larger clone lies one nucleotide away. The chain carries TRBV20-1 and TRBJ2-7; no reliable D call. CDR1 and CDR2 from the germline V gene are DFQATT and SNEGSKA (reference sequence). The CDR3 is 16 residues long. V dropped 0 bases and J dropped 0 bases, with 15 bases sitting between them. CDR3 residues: CSARDLRAGSSYEQYF. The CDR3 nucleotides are TGCAGTGCTAGAGATCTTCGGGCAGGAAGCTCCTACGAGCAGTACTTC.

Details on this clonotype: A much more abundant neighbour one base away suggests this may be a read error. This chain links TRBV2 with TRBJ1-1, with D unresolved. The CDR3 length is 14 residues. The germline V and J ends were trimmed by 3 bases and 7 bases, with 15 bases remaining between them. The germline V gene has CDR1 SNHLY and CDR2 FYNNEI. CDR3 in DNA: TGTGCCAGCAGTGATGGGTTGTTGAGCATTGAAGCTTTCTTT. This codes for CASSDGLLSIEAFF.

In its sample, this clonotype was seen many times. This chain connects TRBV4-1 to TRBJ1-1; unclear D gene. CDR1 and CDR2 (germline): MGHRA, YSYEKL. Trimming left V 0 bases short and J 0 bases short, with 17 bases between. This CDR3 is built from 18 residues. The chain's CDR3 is CASSQELFGRVMNTEAFF. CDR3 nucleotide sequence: TGCGCCAGCAGCCAAGAACTTTTCGGACGGGTTATGAACACTGAAGCTTTCTTT.

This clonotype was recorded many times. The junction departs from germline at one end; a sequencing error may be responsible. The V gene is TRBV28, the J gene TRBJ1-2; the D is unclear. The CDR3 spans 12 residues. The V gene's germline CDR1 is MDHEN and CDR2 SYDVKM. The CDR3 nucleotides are TGTGCCATCAGTCTGGGTGACTATGGCTACACCTTC. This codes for CAISLGDYGYTF.

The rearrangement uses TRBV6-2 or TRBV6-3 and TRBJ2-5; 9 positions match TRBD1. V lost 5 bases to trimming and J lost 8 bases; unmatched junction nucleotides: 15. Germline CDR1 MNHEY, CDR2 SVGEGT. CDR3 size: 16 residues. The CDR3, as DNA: TGTGCCAGCAGTCCTACCGGGACAGGGCACCGAGACACCCAGTACTTC. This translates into CASSPTGTGHRDTQYF.

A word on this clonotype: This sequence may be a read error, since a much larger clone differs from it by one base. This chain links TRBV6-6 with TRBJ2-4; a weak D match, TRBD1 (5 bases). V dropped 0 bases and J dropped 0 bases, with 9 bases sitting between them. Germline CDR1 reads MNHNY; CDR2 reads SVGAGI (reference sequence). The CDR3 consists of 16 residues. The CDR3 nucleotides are TGTGCCAGCAGTTACTCACAGGTACTAGCCAAAAACATTCAGTACTTC. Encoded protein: CASSYSQVLAKNIQYF.

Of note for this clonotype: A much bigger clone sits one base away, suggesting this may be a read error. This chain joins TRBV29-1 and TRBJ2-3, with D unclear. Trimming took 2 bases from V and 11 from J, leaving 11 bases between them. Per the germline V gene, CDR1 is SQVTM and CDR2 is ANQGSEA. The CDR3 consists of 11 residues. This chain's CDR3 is CSVESEYRQYF. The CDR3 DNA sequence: TGCAGCGTTGAATCGGAGTATAGGCAGTATTTT.

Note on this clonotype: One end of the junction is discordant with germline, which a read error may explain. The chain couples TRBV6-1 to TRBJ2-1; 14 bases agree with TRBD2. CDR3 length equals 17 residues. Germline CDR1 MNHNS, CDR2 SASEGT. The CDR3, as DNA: TGTGCAAGCAGTAGAGGGACTAGCGGGAGCTCCTACAATGAGCAGCTCTTC. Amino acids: CASSRGTSGSSYNEQLF.

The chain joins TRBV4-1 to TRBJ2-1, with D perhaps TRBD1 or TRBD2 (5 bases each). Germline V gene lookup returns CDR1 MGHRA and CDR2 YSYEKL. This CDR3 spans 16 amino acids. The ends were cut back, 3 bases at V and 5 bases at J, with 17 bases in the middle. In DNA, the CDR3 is TGCGCCAGCAGCCAGGCCCGTCCGGGACCAGACAATGAGCAGTTCTTC. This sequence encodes CASSQARPGPDNEQFF.

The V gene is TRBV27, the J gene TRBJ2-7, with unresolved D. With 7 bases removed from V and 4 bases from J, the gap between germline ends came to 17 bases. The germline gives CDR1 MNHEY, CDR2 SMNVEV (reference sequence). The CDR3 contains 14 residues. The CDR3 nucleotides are TGTGCCAGCAAATCCTTCCACAGTGGGTACGAGCAGTACTTC. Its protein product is CASKSFHSGYEQYF.

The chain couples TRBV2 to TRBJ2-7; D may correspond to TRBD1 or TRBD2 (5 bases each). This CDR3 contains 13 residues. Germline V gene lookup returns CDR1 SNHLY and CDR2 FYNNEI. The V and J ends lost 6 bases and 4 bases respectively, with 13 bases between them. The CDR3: CASRDGASYEQYF. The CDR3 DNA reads TGTGCCAGCAGAGACGGGGCTTCTTACGAGCAGTACTTC.

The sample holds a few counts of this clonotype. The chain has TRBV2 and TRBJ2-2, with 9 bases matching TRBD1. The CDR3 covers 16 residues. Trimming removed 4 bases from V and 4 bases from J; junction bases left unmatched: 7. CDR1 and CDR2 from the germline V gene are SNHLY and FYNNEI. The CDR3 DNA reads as TGTGCCAGCAGTGGGGGGGGACAGGGAATCACCGGGGAGCTGTTTTTT. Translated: CASSGGGQGITGELFF.

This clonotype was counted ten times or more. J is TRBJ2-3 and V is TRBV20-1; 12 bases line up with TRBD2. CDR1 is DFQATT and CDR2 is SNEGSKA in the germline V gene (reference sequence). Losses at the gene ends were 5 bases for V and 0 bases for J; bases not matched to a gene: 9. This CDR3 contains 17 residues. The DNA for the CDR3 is TGCAGTGCTCTCGGACTAGCGGGAACTACTAGCACAGATACGCAGTATTTT. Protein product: CSALGLAGTTSTDTQYF.

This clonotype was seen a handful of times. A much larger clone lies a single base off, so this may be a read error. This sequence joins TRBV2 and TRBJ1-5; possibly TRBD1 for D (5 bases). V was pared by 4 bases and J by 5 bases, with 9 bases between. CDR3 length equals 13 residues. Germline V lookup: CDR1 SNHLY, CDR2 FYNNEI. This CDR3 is CASSGGGHQPQHF. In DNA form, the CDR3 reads TGTGCCAGCAGTGGGGGGGGACATCAGCCCCAGCATTTT. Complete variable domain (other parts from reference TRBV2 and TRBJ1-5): EPEVTQTPSHQVTQMGQEVILRCVPISNHLYFYWYRQILGQKVEFLVSFYNNEISEKSEIFDDQFSVERPDGSNFTLKIRSTKLEDSAMYFCASSGGGHQPQHFGDGTRLSIL.

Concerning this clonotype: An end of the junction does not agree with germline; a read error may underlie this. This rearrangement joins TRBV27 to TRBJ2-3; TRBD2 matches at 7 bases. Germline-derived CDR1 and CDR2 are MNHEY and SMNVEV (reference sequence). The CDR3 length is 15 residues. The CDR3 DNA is TGTGCCAGCAGTTCCCGGGGGACTATTACAGATAAGCAGTATTTT. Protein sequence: CASSSRGTITDKQYF.